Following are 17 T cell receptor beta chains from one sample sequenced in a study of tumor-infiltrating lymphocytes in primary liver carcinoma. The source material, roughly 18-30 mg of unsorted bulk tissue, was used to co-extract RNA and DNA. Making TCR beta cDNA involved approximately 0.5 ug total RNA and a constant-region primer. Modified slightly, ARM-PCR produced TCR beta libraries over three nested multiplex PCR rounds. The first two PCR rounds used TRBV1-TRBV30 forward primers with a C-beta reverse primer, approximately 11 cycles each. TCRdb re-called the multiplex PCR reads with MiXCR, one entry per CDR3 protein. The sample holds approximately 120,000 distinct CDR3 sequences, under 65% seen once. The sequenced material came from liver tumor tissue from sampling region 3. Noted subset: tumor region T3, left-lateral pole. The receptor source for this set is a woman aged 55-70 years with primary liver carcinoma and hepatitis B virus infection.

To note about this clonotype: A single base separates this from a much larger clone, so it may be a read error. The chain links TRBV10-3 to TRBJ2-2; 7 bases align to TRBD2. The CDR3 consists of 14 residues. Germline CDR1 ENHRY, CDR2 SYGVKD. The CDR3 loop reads CAIKGLIDTGELLF. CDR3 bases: TGTGCCATCAAGGGACTAATAGACACCGGGGAGCTGCTTTTT.

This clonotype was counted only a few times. CDR3: CASSPGTQNNYGYTF. In nucleotides, the CDR3 is TGCGCCAGCAGCCCAGGGACACAAAACAACTATGGCTACACCTTC. The V call is TRBV5-1, the J call TRBJ1-2; D perhaps matches TRBD1 (6 bases). Germline CDR1 is SGHRS and CDR2 is YFSETQ. The CDR3 has 15 residues. Trimming left V 4 bases short and J 2 bases short, with 15 bases between.

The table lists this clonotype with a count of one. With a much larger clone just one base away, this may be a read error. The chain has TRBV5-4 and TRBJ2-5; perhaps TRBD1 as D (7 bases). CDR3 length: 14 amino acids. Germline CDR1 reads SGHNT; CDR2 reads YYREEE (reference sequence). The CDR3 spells CVSSLGGAGETQYF. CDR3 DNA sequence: TGTGTCAGCAGCTTAGGGGGCGCGGGGGAGACCCAGTACTTC. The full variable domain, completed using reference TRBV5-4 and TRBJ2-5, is ETGVTQSPTHLIKTRGQQVTLRCSSQSGHNTVSWYQQALGQGPQFIFQYYREEENGRGNFPPRFSGLQFPNYSSELNVNALELDDSALYLCVSSLGGAGETQYFGPGTRLLVL.

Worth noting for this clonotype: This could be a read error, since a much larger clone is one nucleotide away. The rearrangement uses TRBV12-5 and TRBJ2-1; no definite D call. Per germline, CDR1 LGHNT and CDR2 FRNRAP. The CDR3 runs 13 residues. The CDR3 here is CASGLPARKEQSF. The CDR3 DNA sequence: TGTGCTAGTGGTTTGCCGGCTAGGAAGGAGCAGTCCTTC. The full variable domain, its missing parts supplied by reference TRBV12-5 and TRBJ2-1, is DARVTQTPRHKVTEMGQEVTMRCQPILGHNTVFWYRQTMMQGLELLAYFRNRAPLDDSGMPKDRFSAEMPDATLATLKIQPSEPRDSAVYFCASGLPARKEQSFGPGTRLTVL.

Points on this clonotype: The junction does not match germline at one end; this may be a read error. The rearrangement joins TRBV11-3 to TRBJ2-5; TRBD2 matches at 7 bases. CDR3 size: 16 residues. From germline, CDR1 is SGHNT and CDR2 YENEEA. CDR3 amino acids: CAISASGTTSPGAQYF. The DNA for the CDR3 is TGTGCCATCAGCGCCTCCGGGACTACCTCACCGGGGGCCCAGTACTTC.

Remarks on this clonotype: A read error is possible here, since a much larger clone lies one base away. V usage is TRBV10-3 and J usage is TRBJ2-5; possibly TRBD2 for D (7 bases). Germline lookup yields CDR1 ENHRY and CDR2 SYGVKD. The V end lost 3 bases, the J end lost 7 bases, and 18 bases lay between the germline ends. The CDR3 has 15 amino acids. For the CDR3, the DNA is TGTGCCATCAGTGAAGATGGGGGGGCCAGGCCGACCCAGTACTTC. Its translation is CAISEDGGARPTQYF.

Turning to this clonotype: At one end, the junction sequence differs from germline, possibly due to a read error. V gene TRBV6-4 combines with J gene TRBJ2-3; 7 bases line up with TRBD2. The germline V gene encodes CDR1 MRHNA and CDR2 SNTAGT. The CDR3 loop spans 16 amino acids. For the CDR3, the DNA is TGTGCCACCAGTCCAAGCGGGGATGGGGGCACAGATACGCAGTATTTT. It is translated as CATSPSGDGGTDTQYF.

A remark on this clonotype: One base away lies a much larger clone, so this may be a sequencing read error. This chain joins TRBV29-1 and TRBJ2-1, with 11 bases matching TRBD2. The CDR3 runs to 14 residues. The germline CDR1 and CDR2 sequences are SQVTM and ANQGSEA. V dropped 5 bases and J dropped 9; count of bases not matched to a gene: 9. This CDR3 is CSVRASGGSGEQFF. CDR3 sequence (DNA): TGCAGCGTTCGTGCTAGCGGGGGGTCGGGTGAGCAGTTCTTC.

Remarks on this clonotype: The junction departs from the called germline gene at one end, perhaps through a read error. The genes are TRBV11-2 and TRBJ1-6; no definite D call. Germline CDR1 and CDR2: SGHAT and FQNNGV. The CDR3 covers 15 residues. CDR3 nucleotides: TGTGCCAGCAGTTCCGCCCGGGGTGTGGGTTCACTCCTCCACTTT. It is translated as CASSSARGVGSLLHF. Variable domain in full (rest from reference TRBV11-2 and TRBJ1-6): EAGVAQSPRYKIIEKRQSVAFWCNPISGHATLYWYQQILGQGPKLLIQFQNNGVVDDSQLPKDRFSAERLKGVDSTLKIQPAKLEDSAVYLCASSSARGVGSLLHFGNGTRLTVT.

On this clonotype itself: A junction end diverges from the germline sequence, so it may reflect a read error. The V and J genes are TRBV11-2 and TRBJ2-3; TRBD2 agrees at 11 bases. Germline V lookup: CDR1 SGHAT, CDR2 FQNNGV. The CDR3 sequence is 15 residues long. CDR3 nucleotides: TGTACCAGCAGCCCTGGACTAGCGGGCCCAAATACGCAGTGTTTT. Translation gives CTSSPGLAGPNTQCF.

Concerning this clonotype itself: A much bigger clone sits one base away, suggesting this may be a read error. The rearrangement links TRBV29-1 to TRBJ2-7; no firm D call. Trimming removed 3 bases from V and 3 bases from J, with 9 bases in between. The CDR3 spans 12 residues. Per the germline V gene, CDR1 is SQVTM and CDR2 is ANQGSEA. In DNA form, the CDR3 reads TGCAGCGTTGACACTAACGGCTACGAGCAGTACTTC. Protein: CSVDTNGYEQYF.

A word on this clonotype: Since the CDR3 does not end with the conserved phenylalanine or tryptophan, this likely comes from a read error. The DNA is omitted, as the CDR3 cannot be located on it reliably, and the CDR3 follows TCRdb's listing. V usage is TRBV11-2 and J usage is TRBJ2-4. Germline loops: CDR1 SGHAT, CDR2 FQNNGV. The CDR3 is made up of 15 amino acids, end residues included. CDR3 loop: CASSLEGLAKNIRYI.

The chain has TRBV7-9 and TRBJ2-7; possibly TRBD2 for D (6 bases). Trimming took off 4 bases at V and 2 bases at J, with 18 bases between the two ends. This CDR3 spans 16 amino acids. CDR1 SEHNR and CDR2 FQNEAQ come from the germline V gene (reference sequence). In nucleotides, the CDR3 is TGTGCCAGCAGCTCCGACAACTGGCGGGACCCCTACGAGCAGTACTTC. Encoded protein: CASSSDNWRDPYEQYF.

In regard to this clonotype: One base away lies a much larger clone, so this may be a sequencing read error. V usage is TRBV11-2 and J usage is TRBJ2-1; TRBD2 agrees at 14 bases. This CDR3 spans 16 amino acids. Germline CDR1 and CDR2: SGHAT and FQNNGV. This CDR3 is CVSRRLAGGPGDEQFF. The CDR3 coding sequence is TGTGTCAGCAGGAGACTAGCGGGAGGGCCGGGGGATGAGCAGTTCTTC.

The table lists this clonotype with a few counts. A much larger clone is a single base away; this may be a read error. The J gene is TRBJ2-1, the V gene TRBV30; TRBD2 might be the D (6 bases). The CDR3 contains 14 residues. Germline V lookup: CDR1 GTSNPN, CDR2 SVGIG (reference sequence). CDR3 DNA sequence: TGTGCCCGGAGTGTACTAGCCGACTACAATGAGCAGTTCTTC. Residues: CARSVLADYNEQFF.

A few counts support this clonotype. The CDR3 loop reads CASSGNQLTSYEQYF. The CDR3, as DNA: TGTGCCAGCAGCGGGAATCAGCTGACGTCCTACGAGCAGTACTTC. V and J are TRBV7-8 and TRBJ2-7; D not resolved. The CDR3 consists of 15 residues. Per germline, CDR1 SGHVS and CDR2 FQNEAQ. V was cut by 5 bases and J by 1 base, with 15 bases left in between.

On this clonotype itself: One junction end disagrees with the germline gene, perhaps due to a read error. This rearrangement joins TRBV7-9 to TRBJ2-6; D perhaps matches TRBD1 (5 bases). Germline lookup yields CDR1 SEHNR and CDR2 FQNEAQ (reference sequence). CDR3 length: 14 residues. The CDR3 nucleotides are TGTGCCAGCACTCCGAGAGCTGGGGCCAACGTCCTGAGTTTC. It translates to CASTPRAGANVLSF.